This T cell receptor (beta chain) is from a study of identical twins. This clonotype occurred a few times. The CDR3 spans 14 residues. The germline gives CDR1 MNHEY, CDR2 SMNVEV (reference sequence). V was pared by 3 bases and J by 8 bases, with 14 bases between. Each cDNA held unique molecular identifiers, and template switching gave it a universal primer site. TCRdb re-derived calls from the 5' RACE reads in MiXCR, one entry per CDR3 protein. Here the sample spans about 280,000 distinct CDR3 sequences, under 9% being singletons. These data also formed part of another study, on yellow fever vaccine responses in identical twins.

The source is a young woman in good health. The sample consisted of memory (CD45RO+) T cells sorted from blood. The rearrangement joins TRBV27 to TRBJ2-1; no firm D call. CDR3 bases: TGTGCCAGCAGTTTGGGCCGCGGCAAGCATGAGCAGTTCTTC. Amino acids: CASSLGRGKHEQFF.